These T cell receptor beta chains were read from a single sample in a study of CD8+ T cells in alopecia areata. Assay used: immunoSEQ multiplex PCR; TCRdb lists only in-frame clones, some missing. Of roughly 46,000 clones listed, around 71% are singletons. The specimen comprised CD8+ T cells sorted from blood, sampled at week 4, from a patient treated with tofacitinib. These receptors originate from a human donor with alopecia areata. Each CDR3 is given with its conserved first and last residue. The D gene is left open where the match is weak. Clone size, where shown, is once, few, many, or a class for clones that have expanded.

size	D	V	J	DNA	CDR3
.	TRBD1	TRBV11-3	TRBJ2-3	TGTGCCAGCAGCTCCCGAGGGACAGGGGGTTCGGATACGCAGTATTTT	CASSSRGTGGSDTQYF
.	.	TRBV29-1	TRBJ1-2	TGCAGCGTTCTCGACTCCGGGGGGTATGGCTACACCTTC	CSVLDSGGYGYTF
.	TRBD1	TRBV6-5	TRBJ2-1	TGTGCCAGCAGTCGCCGACAGGGGAACAATGAGCAGTTCTTC	CASSRRQGNNEQFF
.	.	TRBV19	TRBJ2-2	TGTGCCAGTAGTAACGACTACACCGGGGAGCTGTTTTTT	CASSNDYTGELFF
.	.	TRBV4-1	TRBJ2-7	TGCGCCAGCAGCCAACGCGAAATGGGGGGCTACCGCTCCTACGAGCAGTACTTC	CASSQREMGGYRSYEQYF
.	.	TRBV27	TRBJ1-4	TGTGCCAGCAGTGCCCGGGGGACTAATGAAAAACTGTTTTTT	CASSARGTNEKLFF
.	.	TRBV5-4	TRBJ2-3	TGTGCCAGCAGCTGGGACACAGATACGCAGTATTTT	CASSWDTDTQYF
once	.	TRBV6-5	TRBJ1-1	TGTGCCAGCAGAGACCAGGGGACTGAAGCTTTCTTT	CASRDQGTEAFF
once	.	TRBV7-8	TRBJ1-1	TGTGCCAGCAGCTCCACAGCGGCAGGGGCTAACACTGAAGCTTTCTTT	CASSSTAAGANTEAFF
.	.	TRBV5-1	TRBJ1-1	TGCGCCAGCAGCTCCGACAGGACCAACACTGAAGCTTTCTTT	CASSSDRTNTEAFF
.	.	TRBV10-3	TRBJ2-7	TGTGCCATCAGGACAGGTGCTGCGAACGAGCAGTACTTC	CAIRTGAANEQYF
.	.	TRBV29-1	TRBJ1-2	TGCAGCGTCCCACAGGGTCGCTATGGCTACACCTTC	CSVPQGRYGYTF
.	TRBD1	TRBV2	TRBJ1-2	TGTGCCAGCAGTGGACAGGGAGACTATGGCTACACCTTC	CASSGQGDYGYTF
.	TRBD1	TRBV30	TRBJ2-1	TGTGCCTGCCCCGGGACAGGGGGCGCTGGGCAGTTCTTC	CACPGTGGAGQFF
.	.	TRBV4-3	TRBJ2-3	TGCGCCAGCAGCCAAGCTCTAGGACTCTTCACAGATACGCAGTATTTT	CASSQALGLFTDTQYF
.	TRBD1	TRBV29-1	TRBJ1-1	TGCAGCGTTCCAGGGGGACCCACTGAAGCTTTCTTT	CSVPGGPTEAFF
.	.	TRBV29-1	TRBJ2-3	TGCAGCGTTGCGGGTTCGCAGGGCATTGATACGCAGTATTTT	CSVAGSQGIDTQYF
.	TRBD1	TRBV29-1	TRBJ1-5	TGCAGCGTTTGGGACAGTAGCAATCAGCCCCAGCATTTT	CSVWDSSNQPQHF
.	.	TRBV30	TRBJ1-4	TGTGCCTGGAGTAGGGATATTATAGGGGAGAGTGAAAAACTGTTTTTT	CAWSRDIIGESEKLFF
few	.	TRBV19	TRBJ2-1	TGTGCCACTTCTAGAGCCTTGTACAATGAGCAGTTCTTC	CATSRALYNEQFF